Presented here are 25 T cell receptor beta chains from one specimen sequenced in a study of human T cells and chemical hapten exposure. TCRdb redid the calling of the RACE reads with MiXCR, one entry per CDR3 protein. This table holds about 360,000 distinct CDR3 sequences, roughly 4.8% found once. Stated time point: patch test 1, 2 weeks after DPC sensitization. Treatment described: therapeutic diphenylcyclopropenone sensitization with weekly scalp DPC. This sample comprised whole blood, obtained in connection with sensitization to the hapten diphenylcyclopropenone (DPC). The source of these receptors is a woman aged 50 to 60 with alopecia areata. Some clones in this sample may be carry-over from other donors' samples.

V and J are TRBV6-1 and TRBJ2-4, with D perhaps assigned TRBD1 or TRBD2 (5 bases each). V was shortened by 2 bases and J by 12 bases, with 11 bases between the two germline ends. Germline CDR1 is MNHNS and CDR2 is SASEGT. The CDR3 is 12 amino acids. The CDR3 is CASSEQGRNQYF. The CDR3 coding sequence is TGTGCCAGCAGTGAACAGGGACGGAATCAGTACTTC.

The J gene is TRBJ2-2, the V gene TRBV3-1; weak D call: TRBD1 (6 bases). Germline values: CDR1 LGHDT, CDR2 YNNKEL (reference sequence). This CDR3 contains 17 residues. V was clipped by 4 bases and J by 0 bases, with 15 bases between them. CDR3 DNA sequence: TGTGCCAGCAGCCGCCCGACAGGCAACACGAACACCGGGGAGCTGTTTTTT. Translation: CASSRPTGNTNTGELFF.

The chain is built from TRBV2 and TRBJ2-5; 7 bases align to TRBD2. V lost 7 bases to trimming and J lost 5 bases; unmatched junction nucleotides: 10. The CDR3 runs 14 residues. Germline V gives CDR1 SNHLY, CDR2 FYNNEI. The CDR3 sequence is CASIPFGGTETQYF. CDR3 nucleotide sequence: TGTGCCAGCATTCCATTCGGGGGGACGGAGACCCAGTACTTC.

The chain couples TRBV2 to TRBJ1-2; a possible D gene is TRBD1 (5 bases). The ends were cut back, 6 bases at V and 6 bases at J, with 11 bases in the middle. Germline V gene sequence: CDR1 SNHLY, CDR2 FYNNEI. CDR3 length equals 12 residues. CDR3 DNA: TGTGCCAGCAGGGGGACGGCTAATGGCTACACCTTC. This encodes CASRGTANGYTF.

This clonotype was counted only a few times. The rearrangement joins TRBV7-2 to TRBJ2-4; D is perhaps TRBD2 (6 bases). CDR1 is SGHTA and CDR2 is FQGNSA in the germline V gene. Trimming pared 4 bases from V and 0 bases from J, leaving 10 bases between. The CDR3 spans 15 residues. The CDR3 loop reads CASSSGGIAKNIQYF. CDR3 nucleotide sequence: TGTGCCAGCAGCTCCGGGGGTATAGCCAAAAACATTCAGTACTTC.

This clonotype was detected ten times or more. The chain has TRBV27 and TRBJ2-7; a possible D gene is TRBD1 (6 bases). This CDR3 comprises 14 residues. Looked up from germline, CDR1 is MNHEY and CDR2 is SMNVEV (reference sequence). Trimming removed 8 bases from V and 2 bases from J, with 16 bases in between. CDR3 sequence: CASRAVDRTYEQYF. The CDR3 DNA reads TGTGCCAGCCGAGCCGTCGACAGGACCTACGAGCAGTACTTC.

This chain uses TRBV5-1 with TRBJ2-1; TRBD2 agrees at 8 bases. This CDR3 spans 17 amino acids. CDR1 is SGHRS and CDR2 is YFSETQ in the germline V gene. V shed 3 bases and J 7 bases; nucleotides not matched to a gene: 15. CDR3 coding DNA: TGCGCCAGCAGCTACGGGACTAGTGGTTTTGTCGGGAATGAGCAGTTCTTC. This codes for CASSYGTSGFVGNEQFF.

This clonotype was counted a few times. The rearrangement joins TRBV24-1 to TRBJ2-3; possible D gene TRBD2, 7 bases. Trimming took off 9 bases at V and 1 base at J, with 22 bases between the two ends. CDR1 is KGHDR, CDR2 SFDVKD, per germline. The CDR3 consists of 17 residues. The CDR3 loop is CATAPGGGGLGTDTQYF. Here the CDR3 DNA reads TGTGCCACCGCTCCAGGAGGGGGGGGGCTCGGCACAGATACGCAGTATTTT.

This clonotype was counted many times. The chain combines TRBV19 with TRBJ2-1, with 8 bases identical to TRBD2. Per the germline V gene, CDR1 is LNHDA and CDR2 is SQIVND (reference sequence). The CDR3 loop spans 15 amino acids. V shed 7 bases and J 6 bases; nucleotides not matched to a gene: 11. CDR3 DNA: TGTGCCAGTAACGATTTCCGGGAGGGGAGCAATGAGCAGTTCTTC. This translates into CASNDFREGSNEQFF.

Many counts were recorded for this clonotype. The chain links TRBV12-3 or TRBV12-4 to TRBJ1-5, with D possibly being TRBD1 (6 bases). V gave up 1 base and J gave up 2 bases, with 15 bases separating them. The CDR3 extends over 17 amino acids. Here the CDR3 reads CASSLEIGGRGNQPQHF. The CDR3 bases are TGTGCCAGCAGTTTAGAGATAGGGGGAAGAGGCAATCAGCCCCAGCATTTT.

This clonotype was seen ten or more times. The chain joins TRBV4-1 to TRBJ2-1; D tentatively fits TRBD1 or TRBD2 (6 bases each). This CDR3 is 16 amino acids long. Germline lookup yields CDR1 MGHRA and CDR2 YSYEKL. V lost 4 bases and J 0 bases, leaving 13 bases between the germline ends. For the CDR3, the DNA is TGCGCCAGCAGCCCGGGGGTAGGGGGCTCCTACAATGAGCAGTTCTTC. This gives the protein CASSPGVGGSYNEQFF.

The rearrangement links TRBV12-3 or TRBV12-4 to TRBJ1-5; D might be TRBD1 (6 bases). V was clipped by 4 bases and J by 8 bases, with 18 bases between them. The CDR3 contains 15 residues. CDR3 sequence: CASSSAQGWFEPQHF. The CDR3, as DNA: TGTGCCAGCAGTTCAGCACAGGGCTGGTTCGAGCCCCAGCATTTT.

This clonotype was seen repeatedly, ten times or more. The chain has TRBV5-1 and TRBJ2-3; either TRBD1 or TRBD2 may fit D (5 bases each). CDR1 SGHRS and CDR2 YFSETQ come from the germline V gene. The V end lost 3 bases, the J end lost 0 bases, and 14 bases lay between the germline ends. The CDR3 runs to 16 residues. The CDR3 spells CASSYPFGGSTDTQYF. The CDR3 DNA sequence: TGCGCCAGCAGCTACCCTTTTGGGGGTAGCACAGATACGCAGTATTTT.

This clonotype has more than one count but fewer than ten. V and J are TRBV13 and TRBJ1-4; the D is unclear. The CDR3 covers 16 residues. The germline CDR1 and CDR2 sequences are PRHDT and FYEKMQ (reference sequence). V dropped 0 bases and J dropped 2 bases, with 10 bases sitting between them. The chain's CDR3 is CASSLGLAGTNEKLFF. DNA of the CDR3: TGTGCCAGCAGCTTAGGCCTGGCGGGGACTAATGAAAAACTGTTTTTT.

Ten or more counts support this clonotype. The chain links TRBV20-1 to TRBJ1-6; D might be TRBD1 (5 bases). This CDR3 has 12 residues. The germline gives CDR1 DFQATT, CDR2 SNEGSKA (reference sequence). Between the trimmed V and J ends, which lost 0 bases and 8 bases, there was a span of 5 bases. Written as DNA, the CDR3 is TGCAGTGCTAGAGAGGGGGATTCACCCCTCCACTTT. Amino acid sequence: CSAREGDSPLHF.

This clonotype was recorded many times. The chain carries TRBV6-5 and TRBJ1-4; 9 bases fit TRBD1. V shed 0 bases, J shed 11 bases, and the junction held 4 bases outside the gene matches. Germline CDR1 is MNHEY and CDR2 is SVGAGI. This CDR3 has 14 amino acids. The CDR3 bases are TGTGCCAGCAGTTACTCACAGGGGGCTGCGAAACTGTTTTTT. Protein sequence: CASSYSQGAAKLFF.

The CDR3 loop is CASSLRVQGRDEQFF. The CDR3 DNA reads as TGTGCCAGCAGCTTAAGGGTCCAGGGAAGGGATGAGCAGTTCTTC. The chain is built from TRBV7-2 and TRBJ2-1; perhaps TRBD1 as D (5 bases). This CDR3 has 15 amino acids. V lost 2 bases to trimming and J lost 8 bases, with 16 bases between them. Looked up from germline, CDR1 is SGHTA and CDR2 is FQGNSA.

This clonotype was seen at least ten times. The V gene is TRBV5-5, the J gene TRBJ2-7; perhaps TRBD1 as D (6 bases). The CDR3 runs to 13 residues. V was shortened by 3 bases and J by 0 bases, with 7 bases between the two germline ends. Germline V lookup: CDR1 SGHKS, CDR2 YYEKEE (reference sequence). The CDR3 here is CASSWTVSYEQYF. CDR3 DNA sequence: TGTGCCAGCAGCTGGACAGTCTCCTACGAGCAGTACTTC.

CDR3 region: CASSLTQDTQYF. CDR3 sequence (DNA): TGTGCCAGCTCACTCACACAAGATACGCAGTATTTT. V is TRBV18 and J is TRBJ2-3; D not certain. Trimming shortened V by 4 bases and J by 5 bases, and 7 bases separated the two germline ends. The CDR3 contains 12 residues. The germline CDR1 and CDR2 sequences are KGHSH and LQKENI.

The chain joins TRBV24-1 to TRBJ2-3, with TRBD2 as a possible D gene (5 bases). Germline V lookup: CDR1 KGHDR, CDR2 SFDVKD. The CDR3 is 18 residues long. V gave up 2 bases and J gave up 4 bases, with 21 bases separating them. CDR3 amino acids: CATSDWDDGRTHPDTQYF. The CDR3 nucleotides read TGTGCCACCAGTGATTGGGATGATGGCAGGACTCATCCAGATACGCAGTATTTT.

The sample holds many counts of this clonotype. The chain employs TRBV6-2 or TRBV6-3 and TRBJ2-1; 10 nucleotides match TRBD2. The CDR3 consists of 16 residues. V gave up 2 bases and J gave up 4 bases; unmatched junction bases: 5. Germline CDR1 is MNHEY and CDR2 is SVGEGT. CDR3 amino acids: CASSYGAGGAYNEQFF. In nucleotides, the CDR3 is TGTGCCAGCAGTTACGGAGCGGGAGGGGCGTACAATGAGCAGTTCTTC.

The V call is TRBV28, the J call TRBJ1-2; D may be TRBD1 (5 bases). CDR1 and CDR2 from the germline V gene are MDHEN and SYDVKM. The CDR3 covers 15 residues. Trimming removed 1 base from V and 4 bases from J, with 13 bases in between. DNA of the CDR3: TGTGCCAGCAGTTTATTGATAGGGGAGGGCTATGGCTACACCTTC. This translates into CASSLLIGEGYGYTF.

The CDR3 DNA sequence: TGTGCCAGCAGTTTAACCCGGGAATTATATACGCAGTATTTT. Translation gives CASSLTRELYTQYF. This rearrangement joins TRBV28 to TRBJ2-3; D might be TRBD2 (5 bases). This CDR3 is 14 amino acids long. The germline V and J ends were trimmed by 2 bases and 7 bases, with 13 bases remaining between them. Germline CDR1 is MDHEN and CDR2 is SYDVKM. The variable domain in full, with the rest retrieved from reference TRBV28 and TRBJ2-3, is DVKVTQSSRYLVKRTGEKVFLECVQDMDHENMFWYRQDPGLGLRLIYFSYDVKMKEKGDIPEGYSVSREKKERFSLILESASTNQTSMYLCASSLTRELYTQYFGPGTRLTVL.

At least ten counts were recorded for this clonotype. The rearrangement links TRBV29-1 to TRBJ1-1, with 10 bases lining up with TRBD1. With 6 bases clipped from V and 5 bases from J, the junction kept 9 bases outside the gene matches. The germline V gene has CDR1 SQVTM and CDR2 ANQGSEA. There are 14 residues in the CDR3. Here the CDR3 reads CSVIDRGLGTEAFF. The CDR3 DNA follows: TGCAGCGTGATCGACAGGGGGCTGGGAACTGAAGCTTTCTTT.

In its sample, this clonotype was seen many times. The rearrangement links TRBV20-1 to TRBJ2-3; D possibly uses TRBD1 or TRBD2 (5 bases each). V was shortened by 6 bases and J by 9 bases, with 10 bases between the two germline ends. Germline CDR1 DFQATT, CDR2 SNEGSKA (reference sequence). This CDR3 comprises 10 residues. The CDR3 coding sequence is TGCAGTGCCGCCAGGGAGACGCAGTATTTT. Protein: CSAARETQYF.